Listed here are 27 T cell receptor beta chains from one sample, sequenced in a study of T cells in Graves' hyperthyroidism and ophthalmopathy. Regions amplified from RNA transcripts were the TCR beta CDR3 regions. Using the HTBI primer set, a first-round RT-PCR was run on the TCR CDR3. TCRdb itself ran the multiplex PCR reads through MiXCR, one entry per CDR3 protein. The table lists 500,000 or so distinct CDR3 sequences, about 15% of them singletons. What was sequenced was blood. The source is a woman aged 18-35 years with Graves' ophthalmopathy.

This clonotype was seen at least ten times. This sequence joins TRBV12-3 or TRBV12-4 and TRBJ1-2; TRBD1 aligns across 8 bases. V shed 7 bases, J shed 8 bases, and the junction held 9 bases outside the gene matches. This CDR3 has 13 residues. The CDR3: CASTNRGNGGYTF. The CDR3 DNA is TGTGCCAGCACCAACAGGGGGAATGGAGGCTACACCTTC.

This clonotype was found many times. The chain links TRBV29-1 to TRBJ2-1, with 10 bases identical to TRBD2. CDR1 is SQVTM and CDR2 is ANQGSEA in the germline V gene. Trimming removed 2 bases from V and 7 bases from J; junction bases left unmatched: 2. The CDR3 spans 13 residues. The CDR3 DNA is TGCAGCGTTGAAAGCGGGAGGGGTAATGAGCAGTTCTTC. Its protein product is CSVESGRGNEQFF.

This clonotype was detected only a few times. CDR3 amino acids: CASLMTGSSSSEQYF. CDR3 coding DNA: TGTGCCAGTCTGATGACAGGGTCTTCTAGTTCCGAGCAGTACTTC. The chain uses TRBV14 and TRBJ2-7, with TRBD1 matching over 7 bases. Trimming cost V 9 bases and J 6 bases; bases outside gene matches: 17. CDR3 length: 15 amino acids. Per germline, CDR1 SGHDN and CDR2 FVKESK.

This clonotype was picked up many times. The rearrangement joins TRBV3-1 to TRBJ2-3; TRBD2 matches 9 bases. Germline values: CDR1 LGHDT, CDR2 YNNKEL (reference sequence). The V segment lost 1 base and the J segment 4 bases; nucleotides outside the gene matches: 3. The CDR3 extends over 15 amino acids. CDR3 sequence reads: CASSQVLAGADTQYF. In DNA, the CDR3 is TGTGCCAGCAGCCAAGTGTTAGCGGGAGCAGATACGCAGTATTTT.

Many counts were recorded for this clonotype. The V and J genes are TRBV2 and TRBJ1-1; D is unresolved. The V gene's germline CDR1 is SNHLY and CDR2 FYNNEI. The V and J ends lost 2 bases and 3 bases respectively, with 1 base between them. The CDR3 covers 11 residues. As DNA, the CDR3 is TGTGCCAGCAGTGAATACACTGAAGCTTTCTTT. It translates to CASSEYTEAFF.

This clonotype was recorded many times. The genes are TRBV6-2 or TRBV6-3 and TRBJ2-7; 8 nucleotides agree with TRBD1. The CDR3 has 14 amino acids. Per germline, CDR1 MNHEY and CDR2 SVGEGT. The V gene end was trimmed by 6 bases and the J gene end by 3 bases; junction bases not matched to a gene: 7. CDR3 DNA: TGTGCCAGCAGAGCCGGGACAGGCTTCTACGAGCAGTACTTC. Translating it yields CASRAGTGFYEQYF.

Only a few counts were recorded for this clonotype. The chain joins TRBV5-1 to TRBJ1-1; D possibly corresponds to TRBD1 (5 bases). The V end was cut by 0 bases, the J end by 0 bases, with 9 bases between. In germline, CDR1 is SGHRS, CDR2 YFSETQ. CDR3 length: 15 residues. The CDR3 is CASSLEDSMNTEAFF. CDR3 DNA: TGCGCCAGCAGCTTGGAAGACAGCATGAACACTGAAGCTTTCTTT.

This clonotype was observed at least ten times. The chain couples TRBV7-9 to TRBJ2-1; 9 nucleotides agree with TRBD2. The CDR3 is 15 residues long. J lost 4 bases, V lost 5 bases, and 6 bases had no gene match. Germline loops: CDR1 SEHNR, CDR2 FQNEAQ (reference sequence). In nucleotides, the CDR3 is TGTGCCAGCAGCATAACTAGCGGGCTTTACAATGAGCAGTTCTTC. Its translation is CASSITSGLYNEQFF.

This clonotype was counted only a few times. The rearrangement uses TRBV28 and TRBJ1-4, with 8 bases aligning to TRBD1. This CDR3 region has 16 residues. CDR1 MDHEN and CDR2 SYDVKM come from the germline V gene. V lost 5 bases to trimming and J lost 7 bases; unmatched junction nucleotides: 12. The chain's CDR3 is CASSPRTGKSIEKLFF. CDR3 nucleotides: TGTGCCAGCAGTCCGAGGACAGGGAAGTCCATTGAAAAACTGTTTTTT.

The CDR3 nucleotides are TGCGCCAGCAGCTCCGAGGGAGGGTTTAATTCACCCCTCCACTTT. Residues: CASSSEGGFNSPLHF. This rearrangement joins TRBV5-1 to TRBJ1-6; D remains ambiguous. The length of the CDR3 is 15 residues. The V end lost 3 bases, the J end lost 6 bases, and 13 bases lay between the germline ends. Germline V gene data show CDR1 as SGHRS and CDR2 as YFSETQ.

This clonotype was seen many times. The gene calls are TRBV28 and TRBJ2-1; 7 bases are a match to TRBD1. Trimming removed 5 bases from V and 2 bases from J; junction bases left unmatched: 6. This CDR3 is 15 amino acids long. Germline CDR1 MDHEN, CDR2 SYDVKM. Here the CDR3 reads CASSPTGVTYNEQFF. The CDR3 coding sequence is TGTGCCAGCAGTCCAACAGGGGTCACCTACAATGAGCAGTTCTTC.

This clonotype was observed at least ten times. The chain joins TRBV7-2 to TRBJ2-7, with a tentative D call TRBD2 (6 bases). Trimming took 1 base from V and 1 from J, leaving 14 bases between them. This CDR3 is 16 amino acids long. Germline-derived CDR1 and CDR2 are SGHTA and FQGNSA. CDR3 in DNA: TGTGCCAGCAGCTTAGAGAGGGAGGCTGAATCCTACGAGCAGTACTTC. This sequence encodes CASSLEREAESYEQYF.

The sample holds many counts of this clonotype. For the CDR3, the DNA is TGCGCCAGCAGCTTGGGACTAGCTACCTACAATGAGCAGTTCTTC. Amino acid sequence: CASSLGLATYNEQFF. This chain connects TRBV5-1 to TRBJ2-1; TRBD2 aligns across 7 bases. The CDR3 spans 15 residues. Germline assignment: CDR1 SGHRS and CDR2 YFSETQ. With V trimmed by 0 bases and J by 2 bases, 2 bases remained unmatched.

This chain joins TRBV20-1 and TRBJ1-3; D ambiguous. V was clipped by 0 bases and J by 4 bases, with 7 bases between them. CDR3 length equals 13 residues. From germline, CDR1 is DFQATT and CDR2 SNEGSKA (reference sequence). The DNA of the CDR3 is TGCAGTGCTAGAGATCGTTTGGGAAACACCATATATTTT. Its translation: CSARDRLGNTIYF.

The V gene is TRBV2, the J gene TRBJ1-5; no firm D call. This CDR3 comprises 17 residues. Looked up from germline, CDR1 is SNHLY and CDR2 is FYNNEI. The V end was cut by 3 bases, the J end by 0 bases, with 15 bases between. This CDR3 is CASSERGRPSSNQPQHF. CDR3 nucleotide sequence: TGTGCCAGCAGTGAGAGAGGCCGGCCTTCTAGCAATCAGCCCCAGCATTTT. The variable domain in full, with the rest retrieved from reference TRBV2 and TRBJ1-5, is EPEVTQTPSHQVTQMGQEVILRCVPISNHLYFYWYRQILGQKVEFLVSFYNNEISEKSEIFDDQFSVERPDGSNFTLKIRSTKLEDSAMYFCASSERGRPSSNQPQHFGDGTRLSIL.

This clonotype came up many times. The chain has TRBV27 and TRBJ2-1, with D possibly matching TRBD1 (5 bases). The germline CDR1 and CDR2 sequences are MNHEY and SMNVEV (reference sequence). V was shortened by 3 bases and J by 5 bases, with 11 bases between the two germline ends. CDR3 length: 14 amino acids. CDR3 in DNA: TGTGCCAGCAGTTTTTTCGAAGGGGACAATGAGCAGTTCTTC. This gives the protein CASSFFEGDNEQFF.

The J gene is TRBJ2-1, the V gene TRBV20-1; 12 bases align to TRBD1. In germline, CDR1 is DFQATT, CDR2 SNEGSKA (reference sequence). The CDR3 totals 21 residues. V gave up 2 bases and J gave up 3 bases; unmatched junction bases: 20. CDR3 protein: CSARTGQGARASGSDYNEQFF. In nucleotides, the CDR3 is TGCAGTGCTAGAACGGGACAGGGGGCAAGGGCTAGCGGGTCGGACTACAATGAGCAGTTCTTC.

This clonotype was picked up many times. The genes are TRBV30 and TRBJ1-1; D is undetermined. V dropped 8 bases and J dropped 0 bases, with 10 bases sitting between them. There are 12 residues in the CDR3. Germline loops: CDR1 GTSNPN, CDR2 SVGIG (reference sequence). CDR3 loop: CARTRVNTEAFF. CDR3 nucleotides: TGTGCCCGGACCAGAGTGAACACTGAAGCTTTCTTT.

Written as DNA, the CDR3 is TGTGCCACCAGCAGAGTGGGGTTGACGTACAATGAGCAGTTCTTC. As protein: CATSRVGLTYNEQFF. The chain recombines TRBV15 with TRBJ2-1; D is uncertain. The length of the CDR3 is 15 residues. The germline gives CDR1 LNHNV, CDR2 YYDKDF (reference sequence). V was cut by 1 base and J by 4 bases, with 11 bases left in between.

The chain links TRBV7-2 to TRBJ2-3, with a weak D call TRBD1 (6 bases). Germline CDR1 SGHTA, CDR2 FQGNSA. Trimming shortened V by 5 bases and J by 7 bases, and 19 bases separated the two germline ends. The CDR3 has 15 residues. CDR3 bases: TGTGCCAGCAGCCAGAGGGGGACCCGGAGGAATACGCAGTATTTT. It yields the protein CASSQRGTRRNTQYF.

In this sample, this clonotype turned up many times. One end of the junction does not line up with germline, which may come from a read error. The chain couples TRBV2 to TRBJ2-3; possibly TRBD1 or TRBD2 for D (5 bases each). This CDR3 has 15 amino acids. The germline CDR1 and CDR2 sequences are SNHLY and FYNNEI. The CDR3 DNA is TGTGCCAGCAGTGCATCAGGATCTAGCACAGGTACGCAGTATTTT. Its protein product is CASSASGSSTGTQYF.

This sequence joins TRBV24-1 and TRBJ2-2; a weak D match, TRBD1 (6 bases). The CDR3 contains 15 residues. Trimming removed 8 bases from V and 1 base from J, with 13 bases in between. CDR1 KGHDR and CDR2 SFDVKD come from the germline V gene. CDR3 in amino acids: CATKPYRENTGELFF. For the CDR3, the DNA is TGTGCCACCAAACCTTACAGGGAGAACACCGGGGAGCTGTTTTTT.

The chain uses TRBV5-5 and TRBJ1-4, with 7 positions matching TRBD1. The V gene end was trimmed by 2 bases and the J gene end by 4 bases; junction bases not matched to a gene: 11. Germline assignment: CDR1 SGHKS and CDR2 YYEKEE (reference sequence). CDR3 length: 17 residues. CDR3 residues: CASSLTAGQVINEKLFF. As DNA, the CDR3 is TGTGCCAGCAGCTTAACCGCCGGACAGGTGATTAATGAAAAACTGTTTTTT.

This clonotype showed up many times. The rearrangement joins TRBV6-5 to TRBJ1-6, with TRBD1 matching over 7 bases. Germline CDR1 reads MNHEY; CDR2 reads SVGAGI. V lost 0 bases to trimming and J lost 6 bases; unmatched junction nucleotides: 5. The CDR3 spans 16 residues. CDR3 loop: CASSYSTGTVNSPLHF. The CDR3 DNA reads TGTGCCAGCAGTTACTCGACCGGGACAGTTAATTCACCCCTCCACTTT.

This clonotype has a count of ten or more. The gene calls are TRBV11-2 and TRBJ2-2, with TRBD1 matching 7 bases. V lost 4 bases to trimming and J lost 5 bases; unmatched junction nucleotides: 4. The CDR3 covers 14 residues. Germline V gene lookup returns CDR1 SGHAT and CDR2 FQNNGV. CDR3 residues: CASSSLTGTGELFF. DNA of the CDR3: TGTGCCAGCAGCTCCTTGACAGGGACCGGGGAGCTGTTTTTT.

This clonotype was detected ten times or more. This chain joins TRBV20-1 and TRBJ2-7, with a weak D call TRBD2 (6 bases). V lost 3 bases and J 3 bases, leaving 12 bases between the germline ends. The CDR3 runs 13 residues. Germline CDR1 reads DFQATT; CDR2 reads SNEGSKA (reference sequence). This chain's CDR3 is CSARGTGHYEQYF. The CDR3 region has the DNA TGCAGTGCTAGGGGGACTGGCCACTACGAGCAGTACTTC.

This clonotype was found a few times. This sequence joins TRBV24-1 and TRBJ2-1, with D perhaps TRBD2 (6 bases). V lost 7 bases and J lost 5, with 17 bases in between. Looked up from germline, CDR1 is KGHDR and CDR2 is SFDVKD. The CDR3 is 15 residues long. CDR3 DNA sequence: TGTGCCACCAGCAACACCGGGACTCCTAACAATGAGCAGTTCTTC. It translates to CATSNTGTPNNEQFF.